A selection of T cell receptor beta chains follows, all from one sample in a study of radiotherapy plus CTLA-4 blockade in lung cancer. TCRdb keeps only in-frame clones here, not all; method: immunoSEQ multiplex PCR. The table lists roughly 77,000 clones, 70% to 80% of them singletons, with more than 9% in the top ten. The sequences come from peripheral blood, collected from a patient treated with radiotherapy plus ipilimumab. These receptors were obtained from a human donor with non-small cell lung cancer whose response to radiotherapy plus ipilimumab could not be evaluated. Each CDR3 is given without its conserved first and last residue. The order of the fields is V gene, CDR3 protein.

>TRBV19
ASSLRLARGNEQF
>TRBV6-4
ASSDSNGQPQH
>TRBV19
ASSTDRDRGLDIQY
>TRBV12-5
ASGRETQY
>TRBV2
ASSGMDRGNEKLF
>TRBV9
ASSVVPVGGRTEAF
>TRBV30
AWSIDRGIDEQF
>TRBV5-8
ASSFGPFTGGVNQPQH
>TRBV7-2
ASSFAGGGETQY
>TRBV5-1
ASSTGQGGNTIY
>TRBV7-2
ASSLRDRDTGELF
>TRBV7-9
ASSLDLGGEFPQY
>TRBV5-1
ASSRDSTGELF
>TRBV27
ASSSLGLDRDEQY
>TRBV9
ASSGRTSGGNTDTQY
>TRBV12-5
ASGLDIYNEQF
>TRBV27
ASSFGEGGYGYT
>TRBV28
ASSPPTGEAYGYT
>TRBV6-1
ASSGQGRHGYT
>TRBV2
ASRGRGTGRLNEQF
>TRBV11-3
ASSLVASETQY
>TRBV6-5
AVRGGANVLT
>TRBV25-1
ASSAPDRPGYGYT
>TRBV7-3
ASSLRGAGAYNEQF
>TRBV5-1
ASSLEGSSADTQY